This T cell receptor (beta chain) originates from a study of early T cells in non-severe SARS-CoV-2 infection. Study observations and caveats: VDJdb matching skewed toward anti-spike CD8 responses, missing private and CD4 specificities.

Individual cDNA molecules received unique molecular identifiers during library preparation. One entry per CDR3 protein, called by TCRdb with MiXCR from the 5' RACE reads. The sample holds tens of thousands of distinct CDR3 sequences; 9% to 15% are singletons and the top ten take less than 8.5%. A remark on this clonotype: As yet, its antigen is unknown. A read error may produce the germline difference seen at one junction end.

This TCR came from an adult who was a healthcare worker with PCR-confirmed SARS-CoV-2 infection or an uninfected control (not recorded which). The sequencing input was whole blood.

CDR3 sequence reads: CASSGGGNNEQFF. The CDR3 bases are TGTGCTAGCAGCGGAGGCGGGAACAATGAGCAGTTCTTC. The rearrangement joins TRBV7-7 to TRBJ2-1; tentatively, D is TRBD2 (6 bases). CDR3 size: 13 residues. Per germline, CDR1 SSHAT and CDR2 FNYEAQ (reference sequence).